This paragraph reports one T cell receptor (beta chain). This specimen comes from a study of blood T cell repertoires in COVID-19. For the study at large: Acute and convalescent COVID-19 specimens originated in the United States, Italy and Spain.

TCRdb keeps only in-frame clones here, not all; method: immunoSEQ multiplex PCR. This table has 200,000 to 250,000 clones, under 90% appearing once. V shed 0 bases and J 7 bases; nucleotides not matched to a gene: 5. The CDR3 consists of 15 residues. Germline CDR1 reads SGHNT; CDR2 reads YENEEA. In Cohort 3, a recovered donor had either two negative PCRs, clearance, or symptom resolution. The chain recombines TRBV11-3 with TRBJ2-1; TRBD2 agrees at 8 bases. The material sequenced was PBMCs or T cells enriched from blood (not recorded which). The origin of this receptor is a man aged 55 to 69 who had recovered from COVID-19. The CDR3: CASSLDRTSFNEQFF. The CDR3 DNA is TGTGCCAGCAGCTTAGATCGGACTAGCTTTAATGAGCAGTTCTTC.